One and the same sample provided the 22 T cell receptor beta chains below, sequenced in a study of T cell responses to AZD1222 COVID-19 vaccine. Method: immunoSEQ multiplex PCR; TCRdb's copy keeps in-frame clones and lacks some. The sample includes about 120,000 clones, around nine tenths of them seen just once. Source: peripheral blood, taken 28 days after the second dose of the MenACWY control vaccine. These receptors were taken from an adult who received the MenACWY meningococcal vaccine as a control.

This chain uses TRBV5-6 with TRBJ1-4, with a weak D call TRBD1 (5 bases). The CDR3 covers 15 residues. Deletions cut 0 bases from V and 6 bases from J, with 12 bases between. CDR1 and CDR2 from the germline V gene are SGHDT and YYEEEE. The CDR3 here is CASSLGDPWDEKLFF. The CDR3 nucleotides read TGTGCCAGCAGCTTGGGGGACCCGTGGGATGAAAAACTGTTTTTT. Supplemented by reference TRBV5-6 and TRBJ1-4, the full variable domain reads DAGVTQSPTHLIKTRGQQVTLRCSPKSGHDTVSWYQQALGQGPQFIFQYYEEEERQRGNFPDRFSGHQFPNYSSELNVNALLLGDSALYLCASSLGDPWDEKLFFGSGTQLSVL.

This clone was counted between two and nine times. The chain has TRBV5-4 and TRBJ2-7; D possibly corresponds to TRBD1 (5 bases). The CDR3 consists of 14 residues. Germline values: CDR1 SGHNT, CDR2 YYREEE (reference sequence). Trimming stripped 2 bases from V and 4 bases from J, with 13 bases between. CDR3 sequence (DNA): TGTGCCAGCAGCTTCAGGGCTGGTAGTTACGAGCAGTACTTC. This codes for CASSFRAGSYEQYF.

CDR3 sequence: CASSDQGGINEKLFF. The CDR3 region has the DNA TGTGCCAGCAGTGATCAAGGGGGCATAAATGAAAAACTGTTTTTT. The rearrangement links TRBV2 to TRBJ1-4; TRBD1 matches 7 bases. Losses at the gene ends were 3 bases for V and 5 bases for J; bases not matched to a gene: 6. Germline values: CDR1 SNHLY, CDR2 FYNNEI. The CDR3 contains 15 residues.

The V gene is TRBV11-2, the J gene TRBJ2-3; 9 bases fit TRBD2. The junction had 5 bases not matched to a gene; V was cut back by 0 bases and J by 1 base. The CDR3 is 17 residues long. Germline lookup yields CDR1 SGHAT and CDR2 FQNNGV. The CDR3 here is CASSLDPERGGTDTQYF. The CDR3 coding sequence is TGTGCCAGCAGCTTAGATCCCGAGCGGGGGGGCACAGATACGCAGTATTTT.

The chain couples TRBV6-5 to TRBJ1-2; unclear D gene. CDR3 length equals 13 residues. Trimming removed 5 bases at V and 6 bases at J, with 13 bases between. Germline assignment: CDR1 MNHEY and CDR2 SVGAGI. CDR3 amino acids: CASSTDGYDGYTF. The CDR3 DNA reads TGTGCCAGCAGTACCGACGGCTATGATGGCTACACCTTC.

The J gene is TRBJ2-1, the V gene TRBV5-1; 7 bases map to TRBD1. Germline lookup yields CDR1 SGHRS and CDR2 YFSETQ. The ends lost 0 bases at V and 8 bases at J; junction bases unmatched: 8. There are 15 residues in the CDR3. The CDR3 loop is CASSLEGQGVHEQFF. CDR3 nucleotide sequence: TGCGCCAGCAGCTTGGAAGGCCAGGGGGTCCATGAGCAGTTCTTC.

In its sample, this clone was seen once. The chain is built from TRBV9 and TRBJ1-2, with a possible D match to TRBD1 (5 bases). The germline V gene encodes CDR1 SGDLS and CDR2 YYNGEE. The CDR3 contains 15 residues. V was pared by 0 bases and J by 4 bases, with 13 bases between. The CDR3 sequence is CASSVGQGPTYGYTF. The CDR3 coding sequence is TGTGCCAGCAGCGTAGGTCAGGGTCCTACCTATGGCTACACCTTC.

Only a few counts were recorded for this clone. The rearrangement links TRBV5-8 to TRBJ2-7, with a possible D match to TRBD1 (5 bases). The CDR3 is 14 amino acids. The V and J ends lost 2 bases and 2 bases respectively, with 11 bases between them. Germline V CDR1 and CDR2: SGHTS, YDEGEE. The CDR3 sequence is CASSLWTPPYEQYV. The CDR3 DNA follows: TGTGCCAGCAGCTTATGGACACCGCCCTACGAGCAGTACGTC.

This chain joins TRBV6-5 and TRBJ1-6; D is unclear. The germline gives CDR1 MNHEY, CDR2 SVGAGI. This CDR3 region has 16 residues. Trimming left V 4 bases short and J 9 bases short, with 19 bases between. The CDR3 protein is CASSSPGRSLGSPLHF. CDR3 DNA: TGTGCCAGCAGTTCCCCGGGAAGGAGTTTAGGTTCACCCCTCCACTTT.

The rearrangement links TRBV10-1 to TRBJ2-5, with TRBD1 matching over 8 bases. Germline-derived CDR1 and CDR2 are WNHNN and SYGVQD (reference sequence). The CDR3 runs 14 residues. The ends lost 6 bases at V and 2 bases at J; junction bases unmatched: 5. The CDR3 DNA is TGCGCCAGCAGCACCGGGACAGGACAAGAGACCCAGTACTTC. This gives the protein CASSTGTGQETQYF.

V is TRBV28 and J is TRBJ2-7, with TRBD2 as a possible D gene (5 bases). This CDR3 has 15 amino acids. The V gene's germline CDR1 is MDHEN and CDR2 SYDVKM. The V end was cut by 3 bases, the J end by 1 base, with 13 bases between. The CDR3 reads CASSLRERMSYEQYF. The CDR3 DNA sequence: TGTGCCAGCAGTTTGAGGGAGCGCATGTCCTACGAGCAGTACTTC.

This chain links TRBV19 with TRBJ1-5, with 9 nucleotides matching TRBD1. CDR1 LNHDA and CDR2 SQIVND come from the germline V gene (reference sequence). V shed 7 bases, J shed 1 base, and the junction held 5 bases outside the gene matches. The CDR3 is made up of 15 amino acids. The CDR3 DNA reads TGTGCCAGTATCGAAGGACAGGGGAGCAATCAGCCCCAGCATTTT. Its translation: CASIEGQGSNQPQHF.

The chain links TRBV5-1 to TRBJ2-5; tentatively, D is TRBD2 (5 bases). V was cut by 0 bases and J by 2 bases, with 8 bases left in between. The CDR3 loop spans 14 amino acids. CDR1 and CDR2 (germline): SGHRS, YFSETQ. The CDR3 sequence: CASSLAGLQETQYF. CDR3 coding DNA: TGCGCCAGCAGCTTGGCAGGACTGCAAGAGACCCAGTACTTC.

The CDR3 DNA reads TGTGCCAGCAGCGACAGCCGGGACAGGAGTGAGCAGTACGTC. This sequence encodes CASSDSRDRSEQYV. The chain couples TRBV7-8 to TRBJ2-7; 8 bases agree with TRBD1. Germline V lookup: CDR1 SGHVS, CDR2 FQNEAQ. The CDR3 contains 14 residues. J gave up 7 bases and V 5 bases, and 10 bases lay outside the gene matches.

This clone is a singleton in its sample. The rearrangement links TRBV7-9 to TRBJ2-1; 7 positions match TRBD2. With 6 bases clipped from V and 1 base from J, the junction kept 9 bases outside the gene matches. CDR1 is SEHNR, CDR2 FQNEAQ, per germline (reference sequence). The CDR3 loop spans 16 amino acids. Here the CDR3 reads CASRMVAGRSYNEQFF. The CDR3 bases are TGTGCCAGCAGGATGGTAGCGGGCCGATCCTACAATGAGCAGTTCTTC. The complete variable domain, with remaining parts taken from reference TRBV7-9 and TRBJ2-1, reads DTGVSQNPRHKITKRGQNVTFRCDPISEHNRLYWYRQTLGQGPEFLTYFQNEAQLEKSRLLSDRFSAERPKGSFSTLEIQRTEQGDSAMYLCASRMVAGRSYNEQFFGPGTRLTVL.

The rearrangement uses TRBV2 and TRBJ2-1; no definite D call. Germline V gene sequence: CDR1 SNHLY, CDR2 FYNNEI. Trimming removed 4 bases at V and 3 bases at J, with 16 bases between. This CDR3 comprises 16 residues. In DNA form, the CDR3 reads TGTGCCAGCAGTGTTGCGTCTAGAGATTACTACAATGAGCAGTTCTTC. Translating gives CASSVASRDYYNEQFF.

V gene TRBV19 combines with J gene TRBJ1-5; TRBD1 matches at 7 bases. The V segment lost 2 bases and the J segment 7 bases; nucleotides outside the gene matches: 11. This CDR3 spans 16 amino acids. From germline, CDR1 is LNHDA and CDR2 SQIVND (reference sequence). The CDR3 nucleotides read TGTGCCAGTAGTATACAGGGACAGAGTCATGGACAGCCCCAGCATTTT. It is translated as CASSIQGQSHGQPQHF.

The CDR3, as DNA: TGTGCCAGCAGTTTATCCCTGGGACAGGAAGGAGAAAAACTGTTTTTT. As protein: CASSLSLGQEGEKLFF. The chain joins TRBV28 to TRBJ1-4; 8 bases match TRBD1. V shed 1 base, J shed 8 bases, and the junction held 9 bases outside the gene matches. The CDR3 is 16 residues long. Germline V gene sequence: CDR1 MDHEN, CDR2 SYDVKM.

This clone has more than one count but fewer than ten. The chain's CDR3 is CASSWDRGLGYTF. CDR3 nucleotides: TGTGCCAGCAGTTGGGACAGGGGCCTTGGCTACACCTTC. The chain joins TRBV28 to TRBJ1-2; 10 nucleotides align to TRBD1. The CDR3 runs to 13 residues. The V gene's germline CDR1 is MDHEN and CDR2 SYDVKM. V gave up 4 bases and J gave up 7 bases; unmatched junction bases: 3.

This chain connects TRBV5-1 to TRBJ1-3; no clear D. The germline gives CDR1 SGHRS, CDR2 YFSETQ. This CDR3 comprises 12 residues. The V end was cut by 0 bases, the J end by 4 bases, with 2 bases between. DNA for the CDR3: TGCGCCAGCAGCTTGGAGGGAAACACCATATATTTT. It is translated as CASSLEGNTIYF. Together with reference TRBV5-1 and TRBJ1-3, the CDR3 gives the full variable domain: KAGVTQTPRYLIKTRGQQVTLSCSPISGHRSVSWYQQTPGQGLQFLFEYFSETQRNKGNFPGRFSGRQFSNSRSEMNVSTLELGDSALYLCASSLEGNTIYFGEGSWLTVV.

This clone came up once. The rearrangement joins TRBV5-8 to TRBJ2-5, with D tentatively TRBD1 (7 bases). The CDR3 spans 14 residues. Germline V lookup: CDR1 SGHTS, CDR2 YDEGEE. V shed 1 base and J shed 4 bases, with 11 bases lying between them. In DNA form, the CDR3 reads TGTGCCAGCAGCTTGAGCAGGGGGGCAGAGACCCAGTACTTC. Residues: CASSLSRGAETQYF.

The chain is built from TRBV4-3 and TRBJ2-1; no definite D call. The CDR3 consists of 17 residues. Trimming cost V 3 bases and J 0 bases, with 15 bases left between them. Germline CDR1 reads LGHNA; CDR2 reads YSLEER. Here the CDR3 reads CASSHNLDGRSYNEQFF. Written as DNA, the CDR3 is TGCGCCAGCAGCCACAATTTGGACGGACGCTCCTACAATGAGCAGTTCTTC.